A selection of T cell receptor beta chains follows, all from one sample in a study of Graves' ophthalmopathy and Graves' hyperthyroidism. TCRdb recomputed calls from the multiplex PCR reads with MiXCR, one row per CDR3 protein. The sample consists of about 600,000 distinct CDR3 sequences, 39% of them appearing once. Sample: peripheral blood or thyroid tissue (not recorded which). These receptors came from an adult man with Graves' hyperthyroidism. The CDR3 runs from the conserved cysteine through the conserved F or W. The D gene is left open where the match is weak. Clone size is shown for a subset of rows, as once, few, many or a class of expanded clone.

v_gene: TRBV7-9; j_gene: TRBJ2-7; d_gene: .; abundance: .; CDR3aa: CASSLSQGDYEQYF; CDR3nt: TGTGCCAGCAGCTTATCGCAGGGCGACTACGAGCAGTACTTC
v_gene: TRBV7-2; j_gene: TRBJ1-4; d_gene: .; abundance: many; CDR3aa: CASSLEARSLNEKLFF; CDR3nt: TGTGCCAGCAGCTTAGAGGCCCGGTCACTTAATGAAAAACTGTTTTTT
v_gene: TRBV12-3/TRBV12-4; j_gene: TRBJ2-7; d_gene: TRBD2; abundance: .; CDR3aa: CASTLKGGSSNEQYF; CDR3nt: TGTGCCAGCACCCTCAAGGGCGGGAGCTCCAACGAGCAGTACTTC
v_gene: TRBV13; j_gene: TRBJ1-3; d_gene: TRBD1; abundance: many; CDR3aa: CASSLVRGPGNTIYF; CDR3nt: TGTGCCAGCAGCTTAGTCAGGGGGCCTGGAAACACCATATATTTT
v_gene: TRBV28; j_gene: TRBJ1-1; d_gene: .; abundance: .; CDR3aa: CASSSPGRGGDTEAFF; CDR3nt: TGTGCCAGCAGTTCCCCCGGACGGGGAGGGGACACTGAAGCTTTCTTT
v_gene: TRBV10-3; j_gene: TRBJ2-3; d_gene: .; abundance: few; CDR3aa: CATWADTQYF; CDR3nt: TGTGCAACCTGGGCAGATACGCAGTATTTT
v_gene: TRBV12-3/TRBV12-4; j_gene: TRBJ2-7; d_gene: TRBD1; abundance: few; CDR3aa: CASSAGQASTYEQYF; CDR3nt: TGTGCCAGCAGTGCAGGACAGGCCAGCACCTACGAGCAGTACTTC
v_gene: TRBV7-8; j_gene: TRBJ1-5; d_gene: .; abundance: many; CDR3aa: CASSPGPLGGQPQHF; CDR3nt: TGTGCCAGCAGCCCCGGGCCCCTCGGGGGTCAGCCCCAGCATTTT
v_gene: TRBV27; j_gene: TRBJ1-5; d_gene: TRBD1; abundance: many; CDR3aa: CASSRPQGVGQPQHF; CDR3nt: TGTGCCAGCAGTCGACCCCAGGGGGTAGGTCAGCCCCAGCATTTT
v_gene: TRBV2; j_gene: TRBJ1-1; d_gene: .; abundance: many; CDR3aa: CASRGTANTEAFF; CDR3nt: TGTGCCAGCAGGGGGACGGCGAACACTGAAGCTTTCTTT
v_gene: TRBV15; j_gene: TRBJ1-2; d_gene: .; abundance: few; CDR3aa: CATSRDRGGAVYGYTF; CDR3nt: TGTGCCACCAGCAGAGATAGAGGGGGGGCTGTTTATGGCTACACCTTC
v_gene: TRBV7-2; j_gene: TRBJ1-2; d_gene: .; abundance: many; CDR3aa: CASSLAVGPDYGYTF; CDR3nt: TGTGCCAGCAGCTTAGCTGTGGGCCCGGACTATGGCTACACCTTC
v_gene: TRBV7-7; j_gene: TRBJ2-5; d_gene: TRBD2; abundance: many; CDR3aa: CASSLGEGAETQYF; CDR3nt: TGTGCTAGCAGCTTAGGGGAGGGAGCAGAGACCCAGTACTTC
v_gene: TRBV6-5; j_gene: TRBJ1-5; d_gene: .; abundance: few; CDR3aa: CASSYYTQNQPQHF; CDR3nt: TGTGCCAGCAGTTATTACACCCAGAATCAGCCCCAGCATTTT
v_gene: TRBV7-9; j_gene: TRBJ2-7; d_gene: .; abundance: many; CDR3aa: CASSLATGHEQYF; CDR3nt: TGTGCCAGCAGCTTAGCCACAGGGCACGAGCAGTACTTC
v_gene: TRBV10-3; j_gene: TRBJ1-2; d_gene: .; abundance: .; CDR3aa: CAISKGSGYGYTF; CDR3nt: TGTGCCATCTCGAAGGGGTCGGGCTATGGCTACACCTTC
v_gene: TRBV20-1; j_gene: TRBJ2-2; d_gene: TRBD2; abundance: .; CDR3aa: CSAPGTSGGNEQFF; CDR3nt: TGCAGTGCCCCCGGGACTAGCGGGGGAAATGAGCAGTTTTTT
v_gene: TRBV29-1; j_gene: TRBJ1-3; d_gene: .; abundance: .; CDR3aa: CSVAGYGNTIYF; CDR3nt: TGCAGCGTTGCAGGATACGGAAACACCATATATTTT
v_gene: TRBV10-3; j_gene: TRBJ2-7; d_gene: TRBD1; abundance: .; CDR3aa: CAISPGQREQYF; CDR3nt: TGTGCCATCAGTCCGGGACAGCGCGAGCAGTACTTC
v_gene: TRBV3-1; j_gene: TRBJ2-7; d_gene: .; abundance: .; CDR3aa: CASSQGRDDSTYEQYF; CDR3nt: TGTGCCAGCAGCCAAGGCCGAGACGATTCAACCTACGAGCAGTACTTC
v_gene: TRBV20-1; j_gene: TRBJ2-5; d_gene: TRBD2; abundance: .; CDR3aa: CSASGEGETQYF; CDR3nt: TGCAGTGCTAGTGGGGAGGGGGAGACCCAGTACTTC
v_gene: TRBV7-9; j_gene: TRBJ1-5; d_gene: .; abundance: .; CDR3aa: CASSLIGEGGGNQPQHF; CDR3nt: TGTGCCAGCAGCTTAATTGGTGAGGGGGGGGGCAATCAGCCCCAGCATTTT
v_gene: TRBV20-1; j_gene: TRBJ1-5; d_gene: .; abundance: many; CDR3aa: CSVRTDYSNQPQHF; CDR3nt: TGCAGTGTACGGACCGATTATAGCAATCAGCCCCAGCATTTT
v_gene: TRBV7-9; j_gene: TRBJ2-3; d_gene: TRBD2; abundance: .; CDR3aa: CASSTGLAEADTQYF; CDR3nt: TGTGCCAGCAGCACCGGACTAGCGGAAGCAGATACGCAGTATTTT
v_gene: TRBV3-1; j_gene: TRBJ2-7; d_gene: .; abundance: .; CDR3aa: CASSQGEDRRSEQYF; CDR3nt: TGTGCCAGCAGCCAAGGGGAGGACAGAAGGAGCGAGCAGTACTTC
v_gene: TRBV7-9; j_gene: TRBJ2-7; d_gene: TRBD1; abundance: .; CDR3aa: CASSLRSGGVAYEQYF; CDR3nt: TGTGCCAGCAGCCTAAGATCAGGGGGCGTTGCCTACGAGCAGTACTTC
v_gene: TRBV20-1; j_gene: TRBJ2-2; d_gene: TRBD1; abundance: .; CDR3aa: CSASAPGQVKTGELFF; CDR3nt: TGCAGTGCTAGTGCCCCGGGACAGGTGAAAACCGGGGAGCTGTTTTTT
v_gene: TRBV12-3/TRBV12-4; j_gene: TRBJ2-7; d_gene: TRBD2; abundance: few; CDR3aa: CASRLAGGPVEQYF; CDR3nt: TGTGCCAGCAGGTTAGCGGGAGGGCCCGTCGAGCAGTACTTC
v_gene: TRBV9; j_gene: TRBJ2-5; d_gene: TRBD1; abundance: many; CDR3aa: CASSDLRQGPGETQYF; CDR3nt: TGTGCCAGCAGCGACCTTCGACAGGGCCCGGGAGAGACCCAGTACTTC